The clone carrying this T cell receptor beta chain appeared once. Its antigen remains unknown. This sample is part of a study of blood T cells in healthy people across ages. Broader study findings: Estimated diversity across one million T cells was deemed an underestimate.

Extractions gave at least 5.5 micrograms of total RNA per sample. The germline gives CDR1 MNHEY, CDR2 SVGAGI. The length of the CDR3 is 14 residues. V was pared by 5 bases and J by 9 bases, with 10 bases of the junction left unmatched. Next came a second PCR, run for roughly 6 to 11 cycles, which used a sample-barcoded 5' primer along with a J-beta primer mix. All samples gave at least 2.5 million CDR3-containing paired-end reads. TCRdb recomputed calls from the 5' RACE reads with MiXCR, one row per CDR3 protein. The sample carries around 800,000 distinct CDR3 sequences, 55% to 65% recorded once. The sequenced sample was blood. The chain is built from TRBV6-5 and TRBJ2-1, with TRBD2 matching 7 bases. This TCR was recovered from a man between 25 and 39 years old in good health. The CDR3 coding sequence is TGTGCCAGCAGTCGGATTCGACTAGCTGGTGAGCAGTTCTTC. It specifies CASSRIRLAGEQFF.